This T cell receptor beta chain was documented in a study of blood T cell repertoires in COVID-19. Study in general: From the United States, Italy and Spain came samples of acute and convalescent COVID-19. From T cells, B-cell-depleted T cells, or PBMCs came the material, which was cDNA or gDNA.

Authors' processing steps: Using reference gene primer amplification, nucleated cell counts were estimated. Clones were sequenced by immunoSEQ multiplex PCR, and TCRdb holds only the in-frame ones, with some missing. That table supplies the V and J calls and clone size; D and trimming were determined from the DNA. The sample lists some 150,000 clones; about 85% were seen once. Material for sequencing was peripheral blood. This clonotype was sampled from a man aged 60-69 years who had recovered from COVID-19.

CDR3 amino acids: CASSPQGPYGYTF. In DNA form, the CDR3 reads TGTGCCAGCAGCCCACAGGGTCCCTATGGCTACACCTTC. The rearrangement links TRBV14 to TRBJ1-2, with a weak D call TRBD1 (6 bases). V was shortened by 4 bases and J by 4 bases, with 10 bases between the two germline ends. CDR3 length equals 13 residues. Germline values: CDR1 SGHDN, CDR2 FVKESK.